These 16 T cell receptor beta chains originate from one sample sequenced in a study of naive and memory T cell subsets. Both TRBC1 and TRBC2 were covered by a beta constant-region primer of two equimolar oligonucleotides. TCRdb reprocessed the UMI-ligation and nested PCR reads via MiXCR and lists one record per CDR3 protein. Of under 150,000 distinct CDR3 sequences detected, over 15% appear once; the ten largest clones hold about 0.13%. Sequences were obtained from naive CD4+ T cells from blood. The source is a human donor in good health.

A few counts support this clonotype. The CDR3 sequence is CASSLFRNSQYF. The CDR3 DNA is TGTGCCAGCAGTTTATTCCGTAACTCGCAGTACTTC. This sequence joins TRBV12-3 or TRBV12-4 and TRBJ2-7; D uncertain. V dropped 2 bases and J dropped 9 bases, with 11 bases sitting between them. This CDR3 spans 12 amino acids.

The rearrangement uses TRBV30 and TRBJ2-7; D is undetermined. V gave up 2 bases and J gave up 3 bases, with 8 bases separating them. Germline CDR1 reads GTSNPN; CDR2 reads SVGIG (reference sequence). This CDR3 is built from 12 residues. The CDR3 spells CAWSLRNYEQYF. Written as DNA, the CDR3 is TGTGCCTGGAGTTTACGGAACTACGAGCAGTACTTC.

The chain joins TRBV12-3 or TRBV12-4 to TRBJ2-5, with 14 bases fitting TRBD2. The CDR3 sequence is 17 residues long. J gave up 4 bases and V 6 bases, and 10 bases lay outside the gene matches. The CDR3 loop reads CASRITGTSGRGETQYF. The CDR3 region has the DNA TGTGCCAGCAGGATCACTGGGACTAGCGGGAGAGGAGAGACCCAGTACTTC.

V gene TRBV20-1 combines with J gene TRBJ1-1; D is perhaps TRBD1 (5 bases). Trimming left V 2 bases short and J 0 bases short, with 10 bases between. Germline V CDR1 and CDR2: DFQATT, SNEGSKA (reference sequence). The CDR3 has 14 residues. The CDR3 DNA reads TGCAGTGCTAGATCGGCAGGGATGAACACTGAAGCTTTCTTT. Protein sequence: CSARSAGMNTEAFF.

This clonotype came up many times. The chain couples TRBV6-2 or TRBV6-3 to TRBJ2-3; D not resolved. Deletions cut 6 bases from V and 4 bases from J, with 5 bases between. Germline loops: CDR1 MNHEY, CDR2 SVGEGT. The CDR3 has 11 residues. CDR3 in DNA: TGTGCCAGCAGGGGCCCAGATACGCAGTATTTT. Protein sequence: CASRGPDTQYF.

This clonotype was counted only a few times. The rearrangement joins TRBV29-1 to TRBJ2-7; D remains unclear. The CDR3 consists of 11 residues. The V gene lost 6 bases and the J gene lost 6 bases, with 12 bases spanning the gap. The germline gives CDR1 SQVTM, CDR2 ANQGSEA. This CDR3 is CSVLDPPEQYF. The CDR3 nucleotides read TGCAGCGTCCTCGACCCTCCCGAGCAGTACTTC.

This clonotype was detected ten times or more. The chain employs TRBV7-2 and TRBJ2-5; either TRBD1 or TRBD2 may fit D (5 bases each). This CDR3 comprises 13 residues. Deletions cut 5 bases from V and 1 base from J, with 8 bases between. Germline CDR1 and CDR2: SGHTA and FQGNSA. The chain's CDR3 is CASSPGTQETQYF. DNA of the CDR3: TGTGCCAGCAGCCCCGGGACCCAAGAGACCCAGTACTTC.

This clonotype was detected a few times. V gene TRBV4-1 combines with J gene TRBJ1-6; D uncertain. This CDR3 has 15 residues. CDR1 MGHRA and CDR2 YSYEKL come from the germline V gene. The V and J ends lost 2 bases and 2 bases respectively, with 7 bases between them. CDR3 sequence reads: CASSQMGTYNSPLHF. CDR3 coding DNA: TGCGCCAGCAGCCAAATGGGGACCTATAATTCACCCCTCCACTTT.

V is TRBV7-2 and J is TRBJ2-3; tentative D call: TRBD1 (6 bases). Germline-derived CDR1 and CDR2 are SGHTA and FQGNSA. Trimming removed 2 bases at V and 2 bases at J, with 14 bases between. The CDR3 has 16 amino acids. CDR3 DNA sequence: TGTGCCAGCAGCTTAATCCAGGGGTCTTACACAGATACGCAGTATTTT. This encodes CASSLIQGSYTDTQYF. Variable domain in full (rest from reference TRBV7-2 and TRBJ2-3): GAGVSQSPSNKVTEKGKDVELRCDPISGHTALYWYRQSLGQGLEFLIYFQGNSAPDKSGLPSDRFSAERTGGSVSTLTIQRTQQEDSAVYLCASSLIQGSYTDTQYFGPGTRLTVL.

This chain connects TRBV2 to TRBJ2-2; TRBD1 matches at 12 bases. This CDR3 region has 15 residues. The ends lost 4 bases at V and 7 bases at J; junction bases unmatched: 4. Germline loops: CDR1 SNHLY, CDR2 FYNNEI. The CDR3 bases are TGTGCCAGCAGTGGGGACAGGGGGCGGAACGGGGAGCTGTTTTTT. Translation gives CASSGDRGRNGELFF. The full variable domain, in which reference TRBV2 and TRBJ2-2 provide the parts outside the CDR3, is EPEVTQTPSHQVTQMGQEVILRCVPISNHLYFYWYRQILGQKVEFLVSFYNNEISEKSEIFDDQFSVERPDGSNFTLKIRSTKLEDSAMYFCASSGDRGRNGELFFGEGSRLTVL.

The chain links TRBV20-1 to TRBJ2-6, with D possibly being TRBD1 or TRBD2 (5 bases each). This CDR3 region has 15 residues. CDR1 and CDR2 (germline): DFQATT, SNEGSKA (reference sequence). The V gene lost 1 base and the J gene lost 0 bases, with 7 bases spanning the gap. The DNA of the CDR3 is TGCAGTGCTAGAGGGGGGTCCTCTGGGGCCAACGTCCTGACTTTC. Its translation: CSARGGSSGANVLTF.

The chain couples TRBV9 to TRBJ2-5; D not certain. Trimming cost V 0 bases and J 1 base, with 7 bases left between them. This CDR3 region has 14 residues. From germline, CDR1 is SGDLS and CDR2 YYNGEE. This CDR3 reads CASSVGGLQETQYF. CDR3 sequence (DNA): TGTGCCAGCAGCGTAGGTGGCCTCCAAGAGACCCAGTACTTC.

This clonotype was seen a handful of times. This sequence joins TRBV7-2 and TRBJ1-2; D gene unclear. Germline CDR1 SGHTA, CDR2 FQGNSA. There are 13 residues in the CDR3. Trimming took 5 bases from V and 4 from J, leaving 11 bases between them. CDR3: CASSPFGPYGYTF. Here the CDR3 DNA reads TGTGCCAGCAGCCCCTTTGGCCCCTATGGCTACACCTTC.

This clonotype has a handful of counts. J is TRBJ1-5 and V is TRBV12-3 or TRBV12-4; D is unresolved. This CDR3 spans 12 amino acids. V shed 0 bases and J shed 4 bases, with 1 base lying between them. CDR3 protein: CASSLANQPQHF. The CDR3, as DNA: TGTGCCAGCAGTTTAGCGAATCAGCCCCAGCATTTT.

This chain connects TRBV5-1 to TRBJ2-3; D possibly uses TRBD1 or TRBD2 (5 bases each). The CDR3 is 17 amino acids. Germline V gene data show CDR1 as SGHRS and CDR2 as YFSETQ. V gave up 0 bases and J gave up 6 bases, with 20 bases separating them. The DNA of the CDR3 is TGCGCCAGCAGCTTGGTCCCTCGGGGCGCCCCGTTGGATACGCAGTATTTT. It encodes CASSLVPRGAPLDTQYF.

This clonotype has just a few counts. The rearrangement uses TRBV7-2 and TRBJ1-2; weak D call: TRBD1 (6 bases). Germline CDR1 and CDR2: SGHTA and FQGNSA. V was trimmed by 1 base and J by 6 bases, leaving 12 bases between them. The CDR3 is made up of 14 amino acids. DNA of the CDR3: TGTGCCAGCAGCTTAGGGCGACAGGCACATGGCTACACCTTC. Translating it yields CASSLGRQAHGYTF.